These T cell receptor beta chains were read from a single sample in a study of low-dose radiotherapy and immunotherapy resistance in tumors. TCRdb used MiXCR to reprocess the reads, holding one entry per CDR3 protein. The table has tens of thousands of distinct CDR3 sequences, around a fifth seen once. Sequences were derived from PBMCs, sampled after low-dose radiotherapy plus immunotherapy. The receptors originated from a female donor with ovarian cancer. Both conserved end residues are part of each CDR3. The D gene is left open where the match is weak. Part of the rows lack a size; the others show once, few, many or a class for expanded clones.

>TRBV6-2/TRBV6-3|TRBJ2-2|TRBD1|many
CASSPGDRWAGELFF
TGTGCCAGCTCACCTGGGGACAGATGGGCCGGGGAGCTGTTTTTT
>TRBV9|TRBJ2-2|.|many
CASNRESGELFF
TGTGCCAGCAACCGGGAGTCCGGGGAGCTGTTTTTT
>TRBV6-6|TRBJ1-6|.|few
CASSEFGRSDSPLHF
TGTGCCAGCAGTGAATTTGGCAGGAGTGATTCACCCCTCCACTTT
>TRBV19|TRBJ1-2|.|many
CASSTLTGFLRGYTF
TGTGCCAGTTCTACGCTAACAGGGTTCTTAAGAGGCTACACCTTC
>TRBV6-2/TRBV6-3|TRBJ2-5|TRBD1|many
CASSSQGQQETQYF
TGTGCCAGCAGTTCCCAGGGACAGCAAGAGACCCAGTACTTC
>TRBV20-1|TRBJ1-6|.|many
CSARQQDSPLHF
TGCAGTGCTAGACAGCAGGATTCACCCCTCCACTTT
>TRBV28|TRBJ1-2|.|many
CASSFVSGTYGYTF
TGTGCCAGCAGTTTTGTATCCGGGACCTATGGCTACACCTTC
>TRBV6-2/TRBV6-3|TRBJ2-3|.|.
CASKVYRGIVTDTQYF
TGTGCCAGCAAAGTTTATCGGGGGATCGTAACAGATACGCAGTATTTT
>TRBV5-6|TRBJ2-2|.|.
CASTHGGRRTGELFF
TGTGCCAGCACTCACGGGGGGCGGAGAACCGGGGAGCTGTTTTTT
>TRBV25-1|TRBJ2-7|.|many
CASSGPGQLREQYF
TGTGCCAGCAGTGGACCGGGACAACTCCGCGAGCAGTACTTC
>TRBV27|TRBJ2-7|.|many
CASSLLAVGSPTYEQYF
TGTGCCAGCAGTTTATTGGCCGTGGGCAGTCCAACCTACGAGCAGTACTTC
>TRBV4-2|TRBJ2-2|TRBD2|many
CASSRVILAGGGGELFF
TGTGCCAGCAGCCGCGTAATACTAGCGGGAGGGGGCGGGGAGCTGTTTTTT
>TRBV20-1|TRBJ2-7|TRBD1|many
CSAAAGTASSYEQYF
TGCAGTGCAGCTGCCGGGACAGCGAGCTCCTACGAGCAGTACTTC
>TRBV11-2|TRBJ1-1|.|many
CASRTPGTLTEAFF
TGTGCCAGCAGAACGCCCGGGACGCTCACTGAAGCTTTCTTT
>TRBV21-1|TRBJ2-7|.|many
CASSPRTGWGRNEQYF
TGTGCCAGCAGCCCTAGGACAGGGTGGGGAAGGAACGAGCAGTACTTC
>TRBV20-1|TRBJ2-4|.|many
CSAREGGLAKNIQYF
TGCAGTGCTAGAGAGGGGGGCTTAGCCAAAAACATTCAGTACTTC
>TRBV28|TRBJ2-7|.|many
CASSPSRRLYEQYF
TGTGCCAGCAGTCCCAGCAGGAGACTTTACGAGCAGTACTTC
>TRBV12-3/TRBV12-4|TRBJ2-2|.|many
CATSLSSSGSGELFF
TGTGCCACCAGTTTGTCGTCTAGTGGAAGCGGGGAGCTGTTTTTT
>TRBV5-1|TRBJ2-2|.|.
CASSIGQATNTGELFFF
.
>TRBV28|TRBJ1-5|.|many
CASSLFQGQPQHF
TGTGCCAGCAGTTTATTCCAGGGTCAGCCCCAGCATTTT
>TRBV11-3|TRBJ2-2|.|few
CASSQELGGRDTGELFF
TGTGCCAGCAGCCAAGAACTCGGCGGGCGAGACACCGGGGAGCTGTTTTTT
>TRBV5-1|TRBJ1-5|.|many
CASSLGGGYNQPQHF
TGCGCCAGCAGCTTGGGAGGGGGATACAATCAGCCCCAGCATTTT
>TRBV19|TRBJ2-2|TRBD2|many
CASRTSGGSGELFF
TGTGCCAGTAGGACTAGCGGGGGTAGCGGGGAGCTGTTTTTT
>TRBV6-6|TRBJ1-3|.|many
CASSYSKHDGGSGNTIYF
TGTGCCAGCAGTTACTCGAAGCATGACGGAGGCTCTGGAAACACCATATATTTT
>TRBV10-3|TRBJ2-1|TRBD1|many
CAISEPGGVYNEQFF
TGTGCCATCAGTGAGCCAGGGGGAGTCTACAATGAGCAGTTCTTC
>TRBV5-4|TRBJ2-3|TRBD2|many
CASSRRTSGGTDTQYF
TGTGCCAGCAGCCGCCGGACTAGCGGGGGCACAGATACGCAGTATTTT
>TRBV7-3|TRBJ1-1|.|few
CASSSGVNTEAFF
TGTGCCAGCAGCTCAGGAGTGAACACTGAAGCTTTCTTT
>TRBV9|TRBJ2-5|TRBD2|many
CASSAAAGRQETQYF
TGTGCCAGCAGCGCGGCAGCGGGGCGACAAGAGACCCAGTACTTC
>TRBV7-9|TRBJ2-6|.|many
CASSRDRHSGANVLTF
TGTGCCAGCAGCCGAGACAGGCACTCTGGGGCCAACGTCCTGACTTTC
>TRBV5-5|TRBJ2-7|.|many
CASSRRTNSLGNEQYF
TGTGCCAGCAGCCGGCGGACCAATTCCTTGGGGAACGAGCAGTACTTC
>TRBV18|TRBJ2-5|TRBD2|many
CASSDPGGTQYF
TGTGCCAGCTCGGATCCGGGAGGGACCCAGTACTTC
>TRBV3-1|TRBJ2-1|.|.
CASSQGNVYNEQFF
TGTGCCAGCAGCCAAGGAAACGTATACAATGAGCAGTTCTTC
>TRBV7-2|TRBJ2-2|TRBD2|many
CASSLSGGGNTGELFF
TGTGCCAGCAGCCTTAGCGGGGGGGGGAACACCGGGGAGCTGTTTTTT
>TRBV20-1|TRBJ2-1|.|.
CSAVGNEQFF
TGCAGTGCTGTGGGGAATGAGCAGTTCTTC
>TRBV3-1|TRBJ2-7|.|many
CASSQDSTYEQYF
TGTGCCAGCAGCCAAGATTCGACGTACGAGCAGTACTTC
>TRBV5-6|TRBJ2-1|.|many
CASSLPGTSYNEQFF
TGTGCCAGCAGCTTACCCGGGACCTCTTACAATGAGCAGTTCTTC
>TRBV5-3|TRBJ2-3|.|.
CASSLAPSGTDTQYF
TGTGCCAGCAGCTTGGCCCCTAGCGGCACAGATACGCAGTATTTT
>TRBV20-1|TRBJ1-1|.|many
CSARGPDSDTEAFF
TGCAGTGCTAGAGGCCCCGACAGCGACACTGAAGCTTTCTTT
>TRBV6-2/TRBV6-3|TRBJ2-6|.|.
CASSHSRTQYSGANVLTF
TGTGCCAGCAGTCATTCCAGGACACAGTACTCTGGGGCCAACGTCCTGACTTTC
>TRBV21-1|TRBJ1-6|.|many
CASSELGQGSPLGNSPLHF
TGTGCCAGCAGCGAACTGGGACAGGGATCCCCCCTTGGTAATTCACCCCTCCACTTT
>TRBV28|TRBJ1-2|.|many
CASSLWQGSYGYTF
TGTGCCAGCAGTTTGTGGCAGGGAAGCTATGGCTACACCTTC
>TRBV20-1|TRBJ2-7|TRBD1|few
CSAKRTGQGYEQYF
TGCAGTGCTAAAAGGACGGGACAGGGTTACGAGCAGTACTTC
>TRBV11-2|TRBJ2-1|TRBD2|many
CASSLVGTSGYNEQFF
TGTGCCAGCAGCTTAGTCGGGACTAGCGGTTACAATGAGCAGTTCTTC
>TRBV2|TRBJ1-6|.|many
CASSDLQWEHSPLHF
TGTGCCAGCAGCGACCTTCAGTGGGAGCATTCACCCCTCCACTTT
>TRBV6-2/TRBV6-3|TRBJ2-2|TRBD2|many
CASRTSGSNTGELFF
TGTGCCAGCAGAACTAGCGGCTCGAACACCGGGGAGCTGTTTTTT
>TRBV5-6|TRBJ1-1|.|.
CASSPRTRNTEAFF
TGTGCCAGCAGCCCAAGGACAAGGAACACTGAAGCTTTCTTT
>TRBV9|TRBJ1-2|.|many
CASSVGGGRLIHGYTF
TGTGCCAGCAGCGTAGGAGGGGGTAGGCTTATTCATGGCTACACCTTC
>TRBV3-1|TRBJ1-4|.|many
CASSVRGGAGEKLFF
TGTGCCAGCAGCGTCCGCGGGGGGGCCGGTGAAAAACTGTTTTTT
>TRBV12-3/TRBV12-4|TRBJ2-7|TRBD2|many
CASSPRNGGGLSGQYF
TGTGCCAGCAGTCCTAGGAACGGCGGGGGGTTGTCAGGGCAGTACTTC
>TRBV30|TRBJ1-3|.|.
CAWSALEGNTIYF
TGTGCCTGGAGCGCCCTGGAGGGAAACACCATATATTTT
>TRBV9|TRBJ2-7|.|.
CASSPRGSAYEQYF
TGTGCCAGCAGTCCCCGGGGGTCCGCCTACGAGCAGTACTTC
>TRBV6-2/TRBV6-3|TRBJ2-6|.|many
CASSEQGSGANVLTF
TGTGCCAGCAGTGAGCAGGGGTCTGGGGCCAACGTCCTGACTTTC
>TRBV9|TRBJ2-1|.|few
CASSVNNEQFF
TGTGCCAGCAGCGTTAACAATGAGCAGTTCTTC
>TRBV27|TRBJ1-2|.|.
CASSLSTGSYGYTF
TGTGCCAGCAGTTTGTCGACAGGATCTTATGGCTACACCTTC
>TRBV7-2|TRBJ2-5|.|.
CASSIDSGFSLQETQYF
TGTGCCAGCAGCATAGATTCGGGGTTCTCCCTCCAAGAGACCCAGTACTTC
>TRBV12-3/TRBV12-4|TRBJ1-1|.|many
CASSTTGRREYIEAFF
TGTGCCAGCAGTACTACAGGGAGGAGAGAGTACATTGAAGCTTTCTTT
>TRBV19|TRBJ2-1|TRBD1|many
CASSVRTGGEQFF
TGTGCCAGTAGTGTTCGGACAGGGGGGGAGCAGTTCTTC
>TRBV28|TRBJ1-2|.|many
CASSPGGPGYGYTF
TGTGCCAGCAGCCCAGGTGGTCCTGGCTATGGCTACACCTTC